The 29 T cell receptor beta chains reported below all come from one sample, sequenced in a study of early T cells in non-severe SARS-CoV-2 infection. TCRdb re-called the 5' RACE reads through MiXCR, storing one row per CDR3 protein. The sample records 25,000 to 30,000 distinct CDR3 sequences, approximately 4.8% being singletons. The sample taken for sequencing was whole blood. Receptors originate from an adult who was a healthcare worker with PCR-confirmed SARS-CoV-2 infection or an uninfected control (not recorded which).

This clonotype has a count of ten or more. The V call is TRBV7-2, the J call TRBJ2-3; no definite D call. The V end was cut by 0 bases, the J end by 4 bases, with 8 bases between. This CDR3 has 14 residues. CDR1 and CDR2 from the germline V gene are SGHTA and FQGNSA. CDR3 coding DNA: TGTGCCAGCAGCTTAGCGGGTGGGGCAGATACGCAGTATTTT. Translating gives CASSLAGGADTQYF.

This clonotype was detected many times. V and J are TRBV20-1 and TRBJ2-5; D is perhaps TRBD2 (5 bases). V was pared by 7 bases and J by 5 bases, with 20 bases between. Per the germline V gene, CDR1 is DFQATT and CDR2 is SNEGSKA (reference sequence). This CDR3 comprises 14 residues. The CDR3: CSVAVPLGGETQYF. The DNA for the CDR3 is TGCAGTGTCGCGGTACCGCTGGGCGGGGAGACCCAGTACTTC.

This clonotype was seen ten or more times. The V and J genes are TRBV20-1 and TRBJ2-7; 8 bases map to TRBD2. This CDR3 contains 13 residues. The V gene end was trimmed by 2 bases and the J gene end by 7 bases; junction bases not matched to a gene: 7. Per germline, CDR1 DFQATT and CDR2 SNEGSKA (reference sequence). The CDR3 is CSARNPGRVEQYF. CDR3 nucleotides: TGCAGTGCTAGAAACCCCGGGAGGGTGGAGCAGTACTTC.

In its sample, this clonotype was seen a few times. The rearrangement links TRBV13 to TRBJ2-7, with 13 bases fitting TRBD2. Germline V gene data show CDR1 as PRHDT and CDR2 as FYEKMQ (reference sequence). V was pared by 3 bases and J by 5 bases, with 10 bases of the junction left unmatched. The CDR3 is 17 amino acids. CDR3 sequence (DNA): TGTGCCAGCAGCTTTACCCTCGGGACTAGCGGGAAAAACGAGCAGTACTTC. Protein sequence: CASSFTLGTSGKNEQYF.

This clonotype was seen many times. The chain has TRBV16 and TRBJ2-7, with TRBD2 matching 11 bases. The germline V gene encodes CDR1 KGHSY and CDR2 FQNENV. The CDR3 is 16 residues long. With 1 base clipped from V and 1 base from J, the junction kept 3 bases outside the gene matches. The CDR3 is CASSQFTSGSSYEQYF. The CDR3 DNA reads TGTGCCAGCAGCCAATTCACTAGCGGGAGTTCCTACGAGCAGTACTTC. The full variable domain, in which reference TRBV16 and TRBJ2-7 provide the parts outside the CDR3, is GEEVAQTPKHLVRGEGQKAKLYCAPIKGHSYVFWYQQVLKNEFKFLISFQNENVFDETGMPKERFSAKCLPNSPCSLEIQATKLEDSAVYFCASSQFTSGSSYEQYFGPGTRLTVT.

The gene calls are TRBV5-1 and TRBJ2-4; no clear D gene. CDR1 SGHRS and CDR2 YFSETQ come from the germline V gene. The CDR3 is made up of 12 amino acids. V was clipped by 4 bases and J by 6 bases, with 8 bases between them. This CDR3 is CASSVDGNIQYF. The CDR3 nucleotides read TGCGCCAGCAGCGTGGACGGAAACATTCAGTACTTC.

This clonotype came up many times. This chain uses TRBV21-1 with TRBJ2-3; the D call TRBD1 from the table was never checked on the DNA. TRBV21-1 is recorded as a pseudogene. The CDR3 extends over 14 amino acids. CDR3 sequence reads: CASSKVPGSDTQYF. The CDR3 DNA follows: TGTGCCAGCAGCAAAGTCCCTGGGTCAGATACGCAGTATTTT.

This clonotype has a count of ten or more. The chain uses TRBV24-1 and TRBJ2-1; D is possibly TRBD1 (5 bases). Germline V lookup: CDR1 KGHDR, CDR2 SFDVKD. The length of the CDR3 is 18 residues. V dropped 3 bases and J dropped 6 bases, with 23 bases sitting between them. The chain's CDR3 is CATSDPRSGQTPSNEQFF. The CDR3 region has the DNA TGTGCCACCAGTGATCCCCGGTCAGGGCAGACGCCTTCCAATGAGCAGTTCTTC.

This clonotype is termed medium-sized (0.01 to 0.1%). This rearrangement joins TRBV27 to TRBJ2-1; D is unclear. The V end was cut by 6 bases, the J end by 0 bases, with 18 bases between. Per the germline V gene, CDR1 is MNHEY and CDR2 is SMNVEV (reference sequence). This CDR3 contains 17 residues. As DNA, the CDR3 is TGTGCCAGCAGCTCCCCCTCGGTAGTGAGCTCCTACAATGAGCAGTTCTTC. Protein product: CASSSPSVVSSYNEQFF.

This clonotype showed up many times. V gene TRBV30 combines with J gene TRBJ2-1; weak D call: TRBD2 (7 bases). This CDR3 has 14 residues. V was clipped by 1 base and J by 9 bases, with 16 bases between them. From germline, CDR1 is GTSNPN and CDR2 SVGIG (reference sequence). The CDR3 protein is CAWSGLAPRGEQFF. The CDR3 bases are TGTGCCTGGAGTGGACTAGCTCCCAGGGGTGAGCAGTTCTTC.

This clonotype has just a few counts. The genes are TRBV6-1 and TRBJ2-3, with 8 bases fitting TRBD2. The CDR3 consists of 17 residues. With 6 bases clipped from V and 0 bases from J, the junction kept 11 bases outside the gene matches. The germline gives CDR1 MNHNS, CDR2 SASEGT. The DNA for the CDR3 is TGTGCCAGCAGCCCCCGTAGTAGCGGGATAAGCACAGATACGCAGTATTTT. Its translation: CASSPRSSGISTDTQYF.

This clonotype occurred many times. The V call is TRBV11-3, the J call TRBJ2-5; 8 nucleotides agree with TRBD1. The CDR3 is 15 residues long. The germline CDR1 and CDR2 sequences are SGHNT and YENEEA. J gave up 1 base and V 1 base, and 2 bases lay outside the gene matches. The CDR3 spells CASSLGGQGQETQYF. The CDR3 DNA reads TGTGCCAGCAGCTTAGGTGGACAGGGCCAAGAGACCCAGTACTTC.

This clonotype showed up just a few times. CDR3 DNA: TGTGCCAGCAGCTTTGGCCTAGCGGAAAACACCGGGGAGCTGTTTTTT. This gives the protein CASSFGLAENTGELFF. The chain links TRBV5-4 to TRBJ2-2; the match to TRBD2 covers 7 bases. The ends lost 2 bases at V and 2 bases at J; junction bases unmatched: 6. CDR1 and CDR2 (germline): SGHNT, YYREEE (reference sequence). This CDR3 contains 16 residues.

V and J are TRBV18 and TRBJ2-6; D uncertain. V lost 3 bases and J 4 bases, leaving 10 bases between the germline ends. Germline CDR1 KGHSH, CDR2 LQKENI. The length of the CDR3 is 15 residues. This CDR3 is CASSPGVRGANVLTF. The DNA for the CDR3 is TGTGCCAGCTCACCCGGAGTCCGCGGGGCCAACGTCCTGACTTTC.

Only a few counts were recorded for this clonotype. The chain combines TRBV7-6 with TRBJ2-3; possibly TRBD2 for D (5 bases). Trimming took 5 bases from V and 4 from J, leaving 19 bases between them. Germline CDR1 and CDR2: SGHVS and FNYEAQ. There are 16 residues in the CDR3. This CDR3 reads CASSPRGPLGPDTQYF. DNA for the CDR3: TGTGCCAGCAGCCCACGCGGGCCCCTGGGCCCAGATACGCAGTATTTT.

This clonotype has at least ten counts. This rearrangement joins TRBV6-6 to TRBJ2-7; D possibly uses TRBD1 or TRBD2 (5 bases each). The CDR3 consists of 14 residues. Germline assignment: CDR1 MNHNY and CDR2 SVGAGI (reference sequence). Deletions cut 6 bases from V and 6 bases from J, with 18 bases between. CDR3 loop: CASRHLGPGSEQYF. CDR3 sequence (DNA): TGTGCCAGCAGACACCTCGGCCCAGGGAGCGAGCAGTACTTC.

This clonotype was observed a few times. This chain joins TRBV11-1 and TRBJ2-1, with D possibly being TRBD1 (7 bases). Germline V gene data show CDR1 as SGHAT and CDR2 as FQDESV (reference sequence). This CDR3 contains 16 residues. V shed 0 bases and J shed 2 bases, with 11 bases lying between them. The CDR3 protein is CASSLARDRPYNEQFF. CDR3 bases: TGTGCCAGCAGCTTAGCGCGGGACAGACCCTACAATGAGCAGTTCTTC.

This clonotype was found a few times. This chain connects TRBV20-1 to TRBJ2-3, with TRBD2 as a possible D gene (6 bases). Trimming removed 0 bases at V and 8 bases at J, with 18 bases between. The germline CDR1 and CDR2 sequences are DFQATT and SNEGSKA (reference sequence). The CDR3 covers 15 residues. Here the CDR3 reads CSARDGGLSGLTQYF. The CDR3 bases are TGCAGTGCTAGAGATGGGGGTCTTAGCGGACTTACGCAGTATTTT.

The sample holds many counts of this clonotype. The rearrangement uses TRBV6-5 and TRBJ2-1; D is ambiguous. CDR3 size: 14 residues. Germline CDR1 MNHEY, CDR2 SVGAGI. Trimming shortened V by 4 bases and J by 4 bases, and 11 bases separated the two germline ends. The CDR3 bases are TGTGCCAGCAGTTCAGTATCAGGATACAATGAGCAGTTCTTC. Translating gives CASSSVSGYNEQFF.

The chain couples TRBV4-2 to TRBJ2-7; possibly TRBD2 for D (6 bases). Germline assignment: CDR1 LGHNA and CDR2 YNFKEQ. Trimming removed 0 bases from V and 0 bases from J, with 18 bases in between. The CDR3 loop spans 18 amino acids. CDR3 nucleotides: TGTGCCAGCAGCCAAGATAGCCTAAACCTGGGGGGCTCCTACGAGCAGTACTTC. Its protein product is CASSQDSLNLGGSYEQYF.

This clonotype has ten or more counts. The V and J genes are TRBV7-7 and TRBJ2-7, with unresolved D. CDR3 length: 13 amino acids. The germline CDR1 and CDR2 sequences are SSHAT and FNYEAQ (reference sequence). V lost 1 base and J lost 0, with 4 bases in between. Here the CDR3 reads CASSLGVSYEQYF. The CDR3 DNA reads TGTGCCAGCAGCTTAGGAGTCTCCTACGAGCAGTACTTC.

This clonotype showed up many times. V and J are TRBV5-1 and TRBJ2-1; 12 bases agree with TRBD2. This CDR3 spans 19 amino acids. After removal of 0 bases from V and 7 bases from J, the junction contained 14 bases not matched to a gene. Germline-derived CDR1 and CDR2 are SGHRS and YFSETQ. The CDR3 sequence is CASSLAGLAGGIERNEQFF. The CDR3 DNA reads as TGCGCCAGCAGCTTGGCCGGCCTAGCGGGAGGGATAGAGAGAAATGAGCAGTTCTTC.

This clonotype has at least ten counts. The rearrangement links TRBV29-1 to TRBJ2-1; possibly TRBD1 for D (5 bases). The V gene's germline CDR1 is SQVTM and CDR2 ANQGSEA. This CDR3 has 16 amino acids. The ends were cut back, 3 bases at V and 5 bases at J, with 20 bases in the middle. CDR3 bases: TGCAGCGTTGAGATCGGAACGTCAGGGTTGCACAATGAGCAGTTCTTC. It translates to CSVEIGTSGLHNEQFF.

Ten or more counts support this clonotype. V usage is TRBV6-6 and J usage is TRBJ1-5, with 8 positions matching TRBD1. The CDR3 has 15 residues. Germline V CDR1 and CDR2: MNHNY, SVGAGI (reference sequence). The ends lost 2 bases at V and 3 bases at J; junction bases unmatched: 3. The CDR3 region is CASSYRTGTNQPQHF. CDR3 bases: TGTGCCAGCAGTTACCGGACAGGGACCAATCAGCCCCAGCATTTT.

This clonotype was seen at least ten times. This chain joins TRBV20-1 and TRBJ1-5; TRBD1 matches at 7 bases. CDR3 length: 13 residues. Germline values: CDR1 DFQATT, CDR2 SNEGSKA (reference sequence). V lost 5 bases to trimming and J lost 6 bases; unmatched junction nucleotides: 7. The CDR3: CSAPRQGGQPQHF. The CDR3 region has the DNA TGCAGTGCTCCAAGGCAGGGGGGTCAGCCCCAGCATTTT.

V and J are TRBV6-1 and TRBJ2-2, with D tentatively TRBD1 or TRBD2 (5 bases each). This CDR3 spans 13 amino acids. V gave up 6 bases and J gave up 8 bases, with 13 bases separating them. Germline loops: CDR1 MNHNS, CDR2 SASEGT. Here the CDR3 reads CASRTWGSGELFF. CDR3 nucleotide sequence: TGTGCCAGCAGGACTTGGGGGTCTGGGGAGCTGTTTTTT.

This clonotype occurred many times. The V gene is TRBV6-1, the J gene TRBJ2-7; the D is unclear. Germline V gene lookup returns CDR1 MNHNS and CDR2 SASEGT. With 7 bases removed from V and 4 bases from J, the gap between germline ends came to 8 bases. This CDR3 has 11 residues. The CDR3 bases are TGTGCCAGCATGGCTGTTTACGAGCAGTACTTC. Translation gives CASMAVYEQYF.

This clonotype was counted many times. The V call is TRBV7-8, the J call TRBJ2-7; tentative D call: TRBD1 (6 bases). Per germline, CDR1 SGHVS and CDR2 FQNEAQ. The CDR3 loop spans 14 amino acids. V gave up 1 base and J gave up 2 bases, with 9 bases separating them. The CDR3 region has the DNA TGTGCCAGCAGCTTAGGGACAGCTCCCTACGAGCAGTACTTC. It translates to CASSLGTAPYEQYF. Full variable domain (outside the CDR3, taken from reference TRBV7-8 and TRBJ2-7): GAGVSQSPRYKVAKRGQDVALRCDPISGHVSLFWYQQALGQGPEFLTYFQNEAQLDKSGLPSDRFFAERPEGSVSTLKIQRTQQEDSAVYLCASSLGTAPYEQYFGPGTRLTVT.

In this sample, this clonotype turned up many times. This chain connects TRBV7-2 to TRBJ2-1; 9 nucleotides line up with TRBD2. Trimming removed 1 base from V and 4 bases from J; junction bases left unmatched: 8. Germline V gene data show CDR1 as SGHTA and CDR2 as FQGNSA. The CDR3 sequence is 17 residues long. This CDR3 reads CASSLDSAGGPYNEQFF. The CDR3 coding sequence is TGTGCCAGCAGCTTAGACTCGGCGGGAGGGCCGTACAATGAGCAGTTCTTC.